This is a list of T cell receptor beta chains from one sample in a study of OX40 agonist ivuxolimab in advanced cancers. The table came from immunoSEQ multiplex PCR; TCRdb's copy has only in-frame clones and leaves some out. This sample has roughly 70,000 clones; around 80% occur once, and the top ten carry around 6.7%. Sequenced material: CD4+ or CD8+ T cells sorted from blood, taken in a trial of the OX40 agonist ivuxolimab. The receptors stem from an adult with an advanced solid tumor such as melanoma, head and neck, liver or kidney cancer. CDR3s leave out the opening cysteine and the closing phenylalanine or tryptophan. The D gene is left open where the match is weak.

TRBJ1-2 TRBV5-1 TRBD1 ASSRTGGSANYGYT
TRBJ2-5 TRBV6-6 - ASSPTDQETQY
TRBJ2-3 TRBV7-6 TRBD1 ASSLEGQGPTDTQY
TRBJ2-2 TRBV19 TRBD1 ASSKEGQGANTGELF
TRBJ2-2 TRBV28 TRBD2 ASSAHTSGSSDGELF
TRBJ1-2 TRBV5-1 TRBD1 ASSLALGTGVGYT
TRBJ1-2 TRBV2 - ASSDSTGLSEGYT
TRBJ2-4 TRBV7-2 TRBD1 ASSLGLDRVNIQY
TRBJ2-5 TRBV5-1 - ASSLTGNQVETQY
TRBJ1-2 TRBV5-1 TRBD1 ASSLAGGNYGYT
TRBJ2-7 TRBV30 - AWSRGGQRFWEQY
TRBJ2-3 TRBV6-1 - ASSENMDTQY
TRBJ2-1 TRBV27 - ASSRGSYNEQF
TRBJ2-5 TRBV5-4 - ASSLSLGDWETQY
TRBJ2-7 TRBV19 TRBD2 ASSTGLAGVSGQY
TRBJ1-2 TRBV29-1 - SITRGSLDGYT
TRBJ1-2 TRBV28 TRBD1 ASSSTGGLNGVYGYT
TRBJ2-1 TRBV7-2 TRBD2 ASSFSGTSGNEQF
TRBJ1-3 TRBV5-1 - ASSPEPGGTSGNTIY
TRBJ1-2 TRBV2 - ASSLREWGYT
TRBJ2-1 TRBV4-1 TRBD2 ASSQHWGTSFNEQF
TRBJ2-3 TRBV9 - ASNWRGGTDTQY
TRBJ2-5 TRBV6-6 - ASSPPPGVRETQY
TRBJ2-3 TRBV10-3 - AISEGGAQGTNTQY
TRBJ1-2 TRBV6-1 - ASRVGGEDGYT
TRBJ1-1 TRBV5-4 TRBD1 ASSLQGAVNTEAF
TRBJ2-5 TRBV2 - ASSPIHPLGETQY